One sample yielded the 9 T cell receptor beta chains listed below, sequenced in a study of CD8+ T cells in alopecia areata. Sequencing used cDNA as its template, made by extracting RNA and reverse transcribing it. Profiled with immunoSEQ multiplex PCR; TCRdb holds only in-frame clones, not every one. The repertoire yields about 270,000 clones, none seen only once; the top ten contain more than 0.95%. Pooled cells of cutaneous lymph node origin were sorted on CD4, CD8alpha, NKG2D, NKG2ACE and other markers. The sample comprised CD4+ T cells sorted from a lymph node. The receptors derive from a C3H/HeJ mouse with alopecia areata. MHC haplotype of the mouse line: H2-k.

In the case of this clone: Germline and genes: mouse. The read is 4 residues too short to cover the CDR3 end, so that end is filled in from the germline J gene. The rearrangement uses TRBV13-1 and TRBJ2-3, with 12 bases matching TRBD2. Germline loops: CDR1 NSHNY, CDR2 SYGAGN. The CDR3 has 17 amino acids. After removal of 3 bases from V and 2 bases from J, the junction contained 7 bases not matched to a gene. The CDR3 bases that were read are TGTGCCAGCAGTGTCTCGACTGGGGGGGCATCTGCAGAA. Its translation: CASSVSTGGASAE. The CDR3, in full, reads CASSVSTGGASAETLYF.

About this clone itself: Genes and germline come from the mouse. With the read ending 3 residues before the CDR3 end, the germline J gene is used to fill in that end. Other DNA sequences of this sample code for an identical CDR3. This chain joins TRBV31 and TRBJ1-6, with D uncertain. TRBJ1-6 is designated an ORF whose function remains uncertain. Trimming stripped 1 base from V and 7 bases from J, with 2 bases between. The germline V gene has CDR1 GKSSPN and CDR2 SITVG. The CDR3 totals 11 residues. The sequenced part of the CDR3 DNA is TGTGCCTGGAGTCAAAATTCGCCC. The encoded protein is CAWSQNSP. The complete CDR3 sequence is CAWSQNSPLYF.

Details on this clone: Gene names and germline refer to mouse. Read data end 4 residues before the CDR3 end; the end is taken from the germline J gene. The J gene is TRBJ2-5, the V gene TRBV31, with 7 nucleotides matching TRBD2. There are 13 residues in the CDR3. CDR1 and CDR2 (germline): GKSSPN, SITVG. The V segment lost 3 bases and the J segment 0 bases; nucleotides outside the gene matches: 0. CDR3 protein: CAWRDWNQDTQYF. The DNA read from the CDR3 is TGTGCCTGGAGGGACTGGAACCAAGAC.

This clone has a handful of counts. Each gene name is a mouse one. The sequenced fragment ends 4 residues before the CDR3 boundary, so the rest is inferred from the germline J gene. Other DNA sequences within the sample encode an identical CDR3. The V call is TRBV5, the J call TRBJ1-1, with D possibly TRBD1 on 6 matching bases. CDR1 and CDR2 from the germline V gene are LGHNA and YNLKQL (reference sequence). The V end lost 2 bases, the J end lost 3 bases, and 7 bases lay between the germline ends. The CDR3 is made up of 13 amino acids. The CDR3 loop reads CASSQQGYTEVFF. The CDR3 bases that were read are TGTGCCAGCAGCCAACAGGGGTACACA.

This clone was recorded a few times. Gene names refer to mouse genes. Coverage ceases 3 residues before the CDR3 finishes, and the germline J gene fills in the end. The V gene is TRBV1, the J gene TRBJ1-6; TRBD1 is a possible D gene (5 bases). TRBJ1-6 is reported as an ORF; its role is uncertain. CDR3 length: 15 residues. V gave up 0 bases and J gave up 6 bases, with 9 bases separating them. The germline gives CDR1 NSQYPW, CDR2 LRSPGD (reference sequence). The CDR3 spells CTCSAERQGNSPLYF. The sequenced part of the CDR3 DNA is TGCACCTGCAGTGCAGAAAGGCAGGGTAATTCGCCC.

Worth noting for this clone: Mouse names are used for the genes. The CDR3 end lies 4 residues beyond the end of the read and is filled in from the germline J gene. The chain links TRBV19 to TRBJ2-1, with D perhaps matching TRBD1 (5 bases). V lost 5 bases to trimming and J lost 3 bases, with 6 bases between them. The CDR3 sequence is 12 residues long. In germline, CDR1 is FNHDT, CDR2 SITEND (reference sequence). The CDR3: CASRTVYAEQFF. CDR3 bases read: TGTGCCAGCAGGACAGTCTATGCT.

This clone was counted a few times. Genes here carry mouse names. The CDR3 goes on 4 residues after the read ends, and that part is filled in from the germline J gene. The chain has TRBV19 and TRBJ2-3, with a weak D call TRBD1 (6 bases). CDR1 FNHDT and CDR2 SITEND come from the germline V gene (reference sequence). The V gene lost 4 bases and the J gene lost 2 bases, with 11 bases spanning the gap. CDR3 length equals 14 residues. The CDR3 bases that were read are TGTGCCAGCAGTGACAGGTGGGATGCAGAA. Encoded protein: CASSDRWDAE. The full CDR3 reads CASSDRWDAETLYF.

This clone was observed a handful of times. The genes are named according to mouse. Coverage ceases 4 residues before the CDR3 finishes, and the germline J gene fills in the end. This sequence joins TRBV5 and TRBJ2-5, with D perhaps TRBD2 (5 bases). The CDR3 totals 15 residues. Trimming pared 4 bases from V and 0 bases from J, leaving 11 bases between. Germline V lookup: CDR1 LGHNA, CDR2 YNLKQL (reference sequence). The CDR3 is CASSPPWVNQDTQYF. CDR3 DNA, as far as it was read: TGTGCCAGCAGCCCCCCCTGGGTTAACCAAGAC.

This clone has more than one count but fewer than ten. Gene names follow the mouse nomenclature. The CDR3 is cut off 4 residues early in the read; its end comes from the germline J gene. V usage is TRBV13-1 and J usage is TRBJ2-5, with TRBD2 matching over 11 bases. This CDR3 has 15 amino acids. CDR1 and CDR2 from the germline V gene are NSHNY and SYGAGN. Partial CDR3 DNA: TGTGCCAGCAGTGATGGGACTGGGGGGAAGGAC. This sequence encodes CASSDGTGGKD. The entire CDR3 reads CASSDGTGGKDTQYF.